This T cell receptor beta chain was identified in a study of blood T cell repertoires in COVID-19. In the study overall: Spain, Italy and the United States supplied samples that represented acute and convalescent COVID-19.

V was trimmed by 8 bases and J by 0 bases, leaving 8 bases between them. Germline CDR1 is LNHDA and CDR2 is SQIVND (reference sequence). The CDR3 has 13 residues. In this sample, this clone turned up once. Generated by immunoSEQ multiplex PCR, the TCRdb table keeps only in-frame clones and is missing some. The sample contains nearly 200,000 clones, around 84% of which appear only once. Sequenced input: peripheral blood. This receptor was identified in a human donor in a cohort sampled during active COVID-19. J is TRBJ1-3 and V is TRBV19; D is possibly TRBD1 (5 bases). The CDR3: CASERGSGNTIYF. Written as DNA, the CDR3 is TGTGCCAGTGAAAGGGGCTCTGGAAACACCATATATTTT.